Presented here are 17 T cell receptor beta chains from one specimen sequenced in a study of CD8 T cells in Susac syndrome. When the RNA was reverse transcribed, random hexamers were used with an input of 0.5 to 1 ug. TCRdb itself ran the immunoSEQ multiplex PCR reads through MiXCR, one entry per CDR3 protein. Here the sample spans 75,000 or so distinct CDR3 sequences, around 94% being singletons. The specimen was CD8+ T cells from PBMCs. The receptors stem from a human donor with Susac syndrome.

The chain combines TRBV11-2 with TRBJ1-1, with D possibly being TRBD1 (5 bases). Trimming removed 2 bases at V and 1 base at J, with 14 bases between. This CDR3 region has 16 residues. Germline CDR1 and CDR2: SGHAT and FQNNGV. CDR3 in amino acids: CASSLPIEGRNTEAFF. The CDR3 coding sequence is TGTGCCAGCAGCTTACCGATAGAGGGGCGGAACACTGAAGCTTTCTTT.

The chain carries TRBV2 and TRBJ2-7; D not resolved. This CDR3 spans 13 amino acids. Trimming removed 5 bases at V and 1 base at J, with 9 bases between. Germline V gene sequence: CDR1 SNHLY, CDR2 FYNNEI. CDR3 loop: CASSPYESYEQYF. CDR3 in DNA: TGTGCCAGCAGTCCCTACGAGTCCTACGAGCAGTACTTC. The variable domain in full, with the rest retrieved from reference TRBV2 and TRBJ2-7, is EPEVTQTPSHQVTQMGQEVILRCVPISNHLYFYWYRQILGQKVEFLVSFYNNEISEKSEIFDDQFSVERPDGSNFTLKIRSTKLEDSAMYFCASSPYESYEQYFGPGTRLTVT.

The chain is built from TRBV24-1 and TRBJ2-1, with TRBD2 matching 9 bases. Germline assignment: CDR1 KGHDR and CDR2 SFDVKD. This CDR3 contains 12 residues. The V gene end was trimmed by 12 bases and the J gene end by 7 bases; junction bases not matched to a gene: 6. Here the CDR3 reads CASAGGYNEQFF. The CDR3 DNA follows: TGTGCCTCGGCGGGAGGGTATAATGAGCAGTTCTTC.

This chain joins TRBV5-1 and TRBJ2-1; D gene ambiguous. The CDR3 totals 13 residues. Trimming pared 7 bases from V and 0 bases from J, leaving 8 bases between. Germline V gene sequence: CDR1 SGHRS, CDR2 YFSETQ. CDR3 DNA: TGCGCCAGCGGGGAAAGCTCCTACAATGAGCAGTTCTTC. Residues: CASGESSYNEQFF. Using reference TRBV5-1 and TRBJ2-1 for the parts outside the CDR3, the full variable domain is KAGVTQTPRYLIKTRGQQVTLSCSPISGHRSVSWYQQTPGQGLQFLFEYFSETQRNKGNFPGRFSGRQFSNSRSEMNVSTLELGDSALYLCASGESSYNEQFFGPGTRLTVL.

The rearrangement links TRBV13 to TRBJ2-3, with 7 bases aligning to TRBD2. This CDR3 contains 16 residues. Germline V gene sequence: CDR1 PRHDT, CDR2 FYEKMQ (reference sequence). V shed 0 bases and J 0 bases; nucleotides not matched to a gene: 3. The CDR3 DNA follows: TGTGCCAGCAGCTTAGGGAGGCGGGGGAGCACAGATACGCAGTATTTT. Its protein is CASSLGRRGSTDTQYF.

The rearrangement uses TRBV30 and TRBJ2-7; D is uncertain. This CDR3 is built from 11 residues. The V end was cut by 3 bases, the J end by 2 bases, with 5 bases between. In germline, CDR1 is GTSNPN, CDR2 SVGIG (reference sequence). The CDR3 loop is CAWSVTYEQYF. CDR3 DNA: TGTGCCTGGAGCGTCACCTACGAGCAGTACTTC.

The chain links TRBV7-9 to TRBJ1-1; perhaps TRBD1 as D (5 bases). The CDR3 covers 15 residues. V was pared by 2 bases and J by 1 base, with 11 bases between. CDR1 and CDR2 (germline): SEHNR, FQNEAQ (reference sequence). CDR3 nucleotide sequence: TGTGCCAGCAGCTTACTGGCAGGGTGGAACACTGAAGCTTTCTTT. This codes for CASSLLAGWNTEAFF.

The rearrangement links TRBV7-9 to TRBJ2-3; D is ambiguous. Per the germline V gene, CDR1 is SEHNR and CDR2 is FQNEAQ (reference sequence). This CDR3 spans 13 amino acids. Trimming cost V 3 bases and J 0 bases, with 4 bases left between them. CDR3 in amino acids: CASSFGSTDTQYF. CDR3 nucleotide sequence: TGTGCCAGCAGCTTCGGCAGCACAGATACGCAGTATTTT.

The rearrangement joins TRBV29-1 to TRBJ1-1, with TRBD1 identical over 8 bases. Germline CDR1 SQVTM, CDR2 ANQGSEA. The CDR3 has 15 amino acids. V shed 4 bases, J shed 4 bases, and the junction held 11 bases outside the gene matches. The CDR3 nucleotides read TGCAGCGTTGCAGGGGGCGCGGGGATGGGCACTGAAGCTTTCTTT. Its translation: CSVAGGAGMGTEAFF.

The chain uses TRBV5-8 and TRBJ2-1, with 9 positions matching TRBD1. With 3 bases clipped from V and 6 bases from J, the junction kept 7 bases outside the gene matches. The CDR3 contains 15 residues. The germline gives CDR1 SGHTS, CDR2 YDEGEE. The CDR3 protein is CASSWDRERSNEQFF. As DNA, the CDR3 is TGTGCCAGCAGCTGGGACAGGGAAAGGTCCAATGAGCAGTTCTTC. Filled out from reference TRBV5-8 and TRBJ2-1, the complete variable domain reads EAGVTQSPTHLIKTRGQQATLRCSPISGHTSVYWYQQALGLGLQFLLWYDEGEERNRGNFPPRFSGRQFPNYSSELNVNALELEDSALYLCASSWDRERSNEQFFGPGTRLTVL.

A single count supports this clonotype. The gene calls are TRBV4-2 and TRBJ2-3, with 10 positions matching TRBD2. Germline V gene lookup returns CDR1 LGHNA and CDR2 YNFKEQ. With V trimmed by 3 bases and J by 5 bases, 8 bases remained unmatched. This CDR3 is built from 16 residues. CDR3 in DNA: TGTGCCAGCAGCCAGGAACTAGCGGGGCCAATAGATACGCAGTATTTT. This codes for CASSQELAGPIDTQYF.

CDR3 sequence: CAISEGTSGYEQYF. The DNA for the CDR3 is TGTGCCATCAGTGAAGGGACTAGCGGCTACGAGCAGTACTTC. The chain couples TRBV10-3 to TRBJ2-7; 11 bases align to TRBD2. The length of the CDR3 is 14 residues. CDR1 and CDR2 (germline): ENHRY, SYGVKD. With 3 bases clipped from V and 3 bases from J, the junction kept 1 base outside the gene matches.

The V gene is TRBV5-6, the J gene TRBJ1-2; D gene unclear. The CDR3 extends over 15 amino acids. Trimming shortened V by 0 bases and J by 1 base, and 10 bases separated the two germline ends. CDR1 and CDR2 from the germline V gene are SGHDT and YYEEEE. CDR3 in amino acids: CASSLVATDNYGYTF. The CDR3 DNA reads as TGTGCCAGCAGCTTGGTAGCGACCGATAACTATGGCTACACCTTC. Together with reference TRBV5-6 and TRBJ1-2, the CDR3 gives the full variable domain: DAGVTQSPTHLIKTRGQQVTLRCSPKSGHDTVSWYQQALGQGPQFIFQYYEEEERQRGNFPDRFSGHQFPNYSSELNVNALLLGDSALYLCASSLVATDNYGYTFGSGTRLTVV.

The rearrangement joins TRBV19 to TRBJ2-7; 7 bases are shared with TRBD2. The CDR3 has 15 amino acids. Trimming at V came to 5 bases and at J to 0 bases, leaving 7 bases not matched to a gene. Germline lookup yields CDR1 LNHDA and CDR2 SQIVND (reference sequence). The DNA for the CDR3 is TGTGCCAGTAGTCCGGATGGCGGGAGCTCCTACGAGCAGTACTTC. Its protein product is CASSPDGGSSYEQYF.

The chain carries TRBV20-1 and TRBJ2-7, with D unclear. CDR3 length: 12 amino acids. Between the trimmed V and J ends, which lost 6 bases and 4 bases, there was a span of 13 bases. CDR1 DFQATT and CDR2 SNEGSKA come from the germline V gene (reference sequence). The CDR3 loop reads CSARSLSYEQYF. The CDR3 DNA is TGCAGTGCCAGGTCTCTCTCGTACGAGCAGTACTTC.

The chain recombines TRBV24-1 with TRBJ2-1; perhaps D is TRBD1 or TRBD2 (5 bases each). The CDR3 runs to 15 residues. CDR1 and CDR2 (germline): KGHDR, SFDVKD. V gave up 4 bases and J gave up 4 bases, with 13 bases separating them. CDR3 sequence: CATSEIRDGYNEQFF. CDR3 nucleotides: TGTGCCACCAGTGAAATACGGGACGGGTACAATGAGCAGTTCTTC.

The chain couples TRBV9 to TRBJ2-1; 9 nucleotides match TRBD2. Unmatched junction bases numbered 6, after V lost 0 bases and J lost 8 bases. The germline V gene encodes CDR1 SGDLS and CDR2 YYNGEE. CDR3 length equals 15 residues. Written as DNA, the CDR3 is TGTGCCAGCAGCGTAGATGGGACTAGCTTCGATGAGCAGTTCTTC. This translates into CASSVDGTSFDEQFF. Supplemented by reference TRBV9 and TRBJ2-1, the full variable domain reads DSGVTQTPKHLITATGQRVTLRCSPRSGDLSVYWYQQSLDQGLQFLIQYYNGEERAKGNILERFSAQQFPDLHSELNLSSLELGDSALYFCASSVDGTSFDEQFFGPGTRLTVL.